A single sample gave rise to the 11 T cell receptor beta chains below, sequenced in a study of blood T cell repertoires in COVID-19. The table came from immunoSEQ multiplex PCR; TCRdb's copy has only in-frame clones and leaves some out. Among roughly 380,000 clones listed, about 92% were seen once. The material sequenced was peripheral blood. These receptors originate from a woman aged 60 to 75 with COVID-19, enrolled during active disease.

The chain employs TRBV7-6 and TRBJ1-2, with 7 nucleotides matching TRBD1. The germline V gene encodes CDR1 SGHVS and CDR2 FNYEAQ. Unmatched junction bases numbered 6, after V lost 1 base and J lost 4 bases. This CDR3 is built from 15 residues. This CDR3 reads CASSLESTGSYGYTF. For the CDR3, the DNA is TGTGCCAGCAGCTTAGAGTCGACAGGGTCCTATGGCTACACCTTC.

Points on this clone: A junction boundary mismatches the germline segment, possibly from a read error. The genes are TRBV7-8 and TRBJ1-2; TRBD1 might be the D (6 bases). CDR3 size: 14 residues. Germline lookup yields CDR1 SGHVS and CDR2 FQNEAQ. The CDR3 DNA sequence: TGTGCCAGCAGCTCCTTCCTTGGGGGCGGAATACCCTTCTTC. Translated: CASSSFLGGGIPFF.

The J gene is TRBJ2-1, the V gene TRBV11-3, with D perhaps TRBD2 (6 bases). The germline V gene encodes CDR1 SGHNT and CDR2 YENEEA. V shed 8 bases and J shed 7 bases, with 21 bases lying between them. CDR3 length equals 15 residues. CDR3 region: CASGRGPGVLNEQFF. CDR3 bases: TGTGCCAGCGGGCGGGGTCCGGGGGTTTTAAATGAGCAGTTCTTC.

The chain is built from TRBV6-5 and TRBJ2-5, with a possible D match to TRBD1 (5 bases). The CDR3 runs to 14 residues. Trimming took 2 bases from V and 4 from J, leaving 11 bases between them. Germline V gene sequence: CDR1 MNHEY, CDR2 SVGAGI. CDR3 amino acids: CASSYNGQGETQYF. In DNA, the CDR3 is TGTGCCAGCAGTTACAACGGGCAGGGAGAGACCCAGTACTTC.

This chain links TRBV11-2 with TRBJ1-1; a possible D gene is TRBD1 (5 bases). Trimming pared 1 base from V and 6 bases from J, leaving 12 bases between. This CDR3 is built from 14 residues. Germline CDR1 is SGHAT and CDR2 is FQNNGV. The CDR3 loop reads CASSLGSGGSEAFF. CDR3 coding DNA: TGTGCCAGCAGCTTAGGGTCGGGGGGATCTGAAGCTTTCTTT.

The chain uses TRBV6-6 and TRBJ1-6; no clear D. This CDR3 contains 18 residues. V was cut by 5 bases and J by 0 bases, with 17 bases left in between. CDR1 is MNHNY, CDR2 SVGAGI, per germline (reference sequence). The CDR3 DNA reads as TGTGCCAGCAGTCCAACCGCCTTATCCAGCTCCTATAATTCACCCCTCCACTTT. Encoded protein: CASSPTALSSSYNSPLHF.

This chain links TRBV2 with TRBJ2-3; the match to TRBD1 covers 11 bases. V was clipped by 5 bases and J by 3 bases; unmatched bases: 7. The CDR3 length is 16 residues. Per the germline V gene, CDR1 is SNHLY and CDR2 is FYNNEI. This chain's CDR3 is CASSPAGTGGTDTQYF. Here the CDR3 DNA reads TGTGCCAGCAGTCCAGCCGGGACAGGGGGTACAGATACGCAGTATTTT.

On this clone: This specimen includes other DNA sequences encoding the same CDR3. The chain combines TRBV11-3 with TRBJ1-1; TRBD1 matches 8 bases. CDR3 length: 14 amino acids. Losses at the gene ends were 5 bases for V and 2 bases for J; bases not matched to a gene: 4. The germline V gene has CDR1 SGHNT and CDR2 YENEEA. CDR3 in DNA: TGTGCCAGCAGCCCAGGGGGCAGAAACACTGAAGCTTTCTTT. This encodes CASSPGGRNTEAFF.

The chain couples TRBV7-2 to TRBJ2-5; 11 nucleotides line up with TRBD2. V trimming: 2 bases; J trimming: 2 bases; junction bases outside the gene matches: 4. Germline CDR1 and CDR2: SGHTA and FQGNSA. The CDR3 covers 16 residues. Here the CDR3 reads CASSLWLAGGQETQYF. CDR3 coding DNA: TGTGCCAGCAGCTTATGGCTAGCGGGGGGTCAAGAGACCCAGTACTTC.

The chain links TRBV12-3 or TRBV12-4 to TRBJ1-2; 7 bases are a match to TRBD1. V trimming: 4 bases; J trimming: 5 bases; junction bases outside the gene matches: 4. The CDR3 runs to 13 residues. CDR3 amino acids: CASSSGTAYGYTF. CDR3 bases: TGTGCCAGCAGTTCCGGGACAGCGTATGGCTACACCTTC.

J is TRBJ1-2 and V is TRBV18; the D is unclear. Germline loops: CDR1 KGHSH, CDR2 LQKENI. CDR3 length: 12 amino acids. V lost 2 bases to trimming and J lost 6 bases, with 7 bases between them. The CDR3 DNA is TGTGCCAGCTCACCAAGCCGGGATGGCTACACCTTC. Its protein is CASSPSRDGYTF.